This TCR beta chain comes out of a study of response to subunit inactivated influenza vaccine. This clonotype appeared many times. The germline V gene encodes CDR1 MNHEY and CDR2 SVGEGT. The ends lost 7 bases at V and 4 bases at J; junction bases unmatched: 7. This CDR3 spans 14 amino acids. TCRdb re-analysed the RT-PCR reads in MiXCR, keeping a single row per CDR3 protein. The sample lists approximately 490,000 distinct CDR3 sequences, approximately 7.2% occurring once. This TCR was recovered from a man in his fifties or sixties who received an inactivated influenza vaccine. The sample was PBMCs from blood, taken about 23 months after vaccination. V and J are TRBV6-2 or TRBV6-3 and TRBJ2-5; TRBD1 agrees at 9 bases. The CDR3 DNA reads TGTGCCAGCAACCACAGGGGGCTGGTAGAGACCCAGTACTTC. This translates into CASNHRGLVETQYF.